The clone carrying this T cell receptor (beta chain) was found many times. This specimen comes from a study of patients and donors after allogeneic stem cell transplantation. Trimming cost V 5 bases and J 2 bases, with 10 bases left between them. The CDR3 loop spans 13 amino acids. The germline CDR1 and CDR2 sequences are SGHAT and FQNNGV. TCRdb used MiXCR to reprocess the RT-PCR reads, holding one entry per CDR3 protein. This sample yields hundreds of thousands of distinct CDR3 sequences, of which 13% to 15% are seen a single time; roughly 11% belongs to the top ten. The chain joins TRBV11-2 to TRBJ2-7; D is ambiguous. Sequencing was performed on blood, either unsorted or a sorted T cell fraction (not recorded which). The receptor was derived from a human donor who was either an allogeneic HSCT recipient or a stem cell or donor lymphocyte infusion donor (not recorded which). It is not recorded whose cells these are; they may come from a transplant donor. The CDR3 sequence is CASSLDGAYEQYF. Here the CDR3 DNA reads TGTGCCAGCAGCCTCGACGGAGCCTACGAGCAGTACTTC. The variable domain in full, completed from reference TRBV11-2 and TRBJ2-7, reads EAGVAQSPRYKIIEKRQSVAFWCNPISGHATLYWYQQILGQGPKLLIQFQNNGVVDDSQLPKDRFSAERLKGVDSTLKIQPAKLEDSAVYLCASSLDGAYEQYFGPGTRLTVT.